This is a list of T cell receptor beta chains from one sample in a study of identical twins. TCRdb called the 5' RACE reads again in MiXCR, with one record for every CDR3 protein. This table has under 350,000 distinct CDR3 sequences, less than 9.5% appearing once. This sample also appeared in a second study, on yellow fever vaccine responses in identical twins.

Material: CD8+ T cells sorted from blood. The source of these receptors is a woman younger than 35 in good health. The CDR3 runs from the conserved cysteine through the conserved F or W. D genes are given only for firm matches. Rows give clone size only sometimes, using once, few, many, or a class for an expanded clone.

V gene	D gene	J gene	clone size	CDR3 DNA	CDR3 protein
TRBV28	-	TRBJ2-7	many	TGTGCCAGCAGTTTATTACTTGGGTTACCCTACGAGCAGTACTTC	CASSLLLGLPYEQYF
TRBV6-1	TRBD2	TRBJ2-7	-	TGTGCCAGCGAAAGACTAGCGGGAGGGTTGTACGAGCAGTACTTC	CASERLAGGLYEQYF
TRBV2	-	TRBJ2-5	-	TGTGCCAGCAGGGAAACTGACACCCTCCAAGAGACCCAGTACTTC	CASRETDTLQETQYF
TRBV7-9	-	TRBJ2-7	few	TGTGCCAGCAGCTTCGACATAGCGCCGATCTCCTACGAGCAGTACTTC	CASSFDIAPISYEQYF
TRBV6-2/TRBV6-3	TRBD1	TRBJ2-1	few	TGTGCCAGCAGTTACACTCTCCCCCGGGACAGGGGGAAGAGCTCCTACAATGAGCAGTTCTTC	CASSYTLPRDRGKSSYNEQFF
TRBV7-6	-	TRBJ2-7	-	TGTGCCAGCAGCTGGGCTAGGAACCACTACGAGCAGTACTTC	CASSWARNHYEQYF
TRBV11-2	TRBD2	TRBJ2-4	many	TGTGCCAGCAGCCCCCTGCGGGGGATAGCCAAAAACATTCAGTACTTC	CASSPLRGIAKNIQYF
TRBV20-1	-	TRBJ1-5	many	TGCAGTGCCCGGGGCCGGGAAGGCAATCAGCCCCAGCATTTT	CSARGREGNQPQHF
TRBV20-1	-	TRBJ1-2	-	TGCAGTGACAGAGCGAAGTATGGCTACACCTTC	CSDRAKYGYTF
TRBV12-3/TRBV12-4	-	TRBJ2-3	many	TGTGCCAGCAGTTTTAGTGGGACACTGACTAGCACAGATACGCAGTATTTT	CASSFSGTLTSTDTQYF
TRBV27	-	TRBJ2-5	few	TGTGCCAGCAGTTCACAGACAGGCCAAGAGACCCAGTACTTC	CASSSQTGQETQYF
TRBV4-2	-	TRBJ2-6	many	TGTGCCAGCAGCACACGGGACTCAAGCTCTGGGGCCAACGTCCTGACTTTC	CASSTRDSSSGANVLTF
TRBV6-2/TRBV6-3	TRBD2	TRBJ2-1	-	TGTGCCAGCAGTTACGATGCGGGAGCCCCGAGCTCCTACAATGAGCAGTTCTTC	CASSYDAGAPSSYNEQFF
TRBV4-1	-	TRBJ2-1	many	TGCGCCAGCAGCCAAGTTCCCAATGAGCAGTTCTTC	CASSQVPNEQFF
TRBV24-1	TRBD2	TRBJ2-1	many	TGTGCCACCAGTGATATCGGGACTACCTACAATGAGCAGTTCTTC	CATSDIGTTYNEQFF
TRBV4-3	TRBD2	TRBJ2-3	few	TGCGCCAGCAGCCAAGATCTACTAGCGGGAGTGACAGATACGCAGTATTTT	CASSQDLLAGVTDTQYF
TRBV9	-	TRBJ2-1	many	TGTGCCAGCAGCGTAGTGGCCGGGGGTGGAAATGAACAGTTCTTC	CASSVVAGGGNEQFF
TRBV24-1	-	TRBJ2-5	few	TGTGCCACCAGTGCAGGGCAGGGGATGTACCAAGAGACCCAGTACTTC	CATSAGQGMYQETQYF
TRBV12-3/TRBV12-4	TRBD2	TRBJ2-1	many	TGTGCCAGCAGTTTCGGTCGACTAGCGGATGAGCAGTTCTTC	CASSFGRLADEQFF
TRBV6-1	-	TRBJ2-6	many	TGTGCCAGCAGGGACGCTGGGGCCAACGTCCTGACTTTC	CASRDAGANVLTF
TRBV15	-	TRBJ2-7	-	TGTGCCACCAGCAGAGGACAGGGAGGCTCCTACGAGCAGTACTTC	CATSRGQGGSYEQYF
TRBV12-3/TRBV12-4	TRBD1	TRBJ2-5	many	TGTGCCAGCAGGTCAGGGGGCGGTCATCAAGAGACCCAGTACTTC	CASRSGGGHQETQYF
TRBV28	-	TRBJ2-2	many	TGTGCCAGCAGCTTCCAGAACACCGGGGAGCTGTTTTTT	CASSFQNTGELFF
TRBV7-9	TRBD2	TRBJ2-7	few	TGTGCCAGCAGCTTACTAGCGGAGAGGGGTCCCTACGAGCAGTACTTC	CASSLLAERGPYEQYF
TRBV20-1	TRBD2	TRBJ2-1	-	TGCAGTGCCGCTAGCGGGGGGGCCTATGAGCAGTTCTTC	CSAASGGAYEQFF
TRBV20-1	-	TRBJ2-1	few	TGCAGTGCTAGGGGGGAAGGGGATCTCCCCTCCTACAATGAGCAGTTCTTC	CSARGEGDLPSYNEQFF
TRBV7-3	-	TRBJ2-5	-	TGTGCCAGCAGCCAACAACCAGGGGCTTTGGAGACCCAGTACTTC	CASSQQPGALETQYF
TRBV14	TRBD2	TRBJ2-7	many	TGTGCCAGCAGCCCCCATGGTTTGCGCGGGAGCTACGAGCAGTACTTC	CASSPHGLRGSYEQYF
TRBV4-1	TRBD1	TRBJ2-7	few	TGCGCCAGCAGCCGGGGACAGGATAGAACCTACGAGCAGTACTTC	CASSRGQDRTYEQYF
TRBV18	-	TRBJ2-3	-	TGTGCCAGCTCACCACGAGAGATGACAGATACGCAGTATTTT	CASSPREMTDTQYF
TRBV7-9	-	TRBJ2-7	many	TGTGCCAGCAGTTCCCTTACCTACGAGCAGTACTTC	CASSSLTYEQYF